Detailed here is one T cell receptor beta chain. Antigen unknown. The CDR3 sequence is 13 residues long. From germline, CDR1 is SGHNT and CDR2 YYREEE (reference sequence). The V end was cut by 2 bases, the J end by 4 bases, with 8 bases between. Unsorted samples, those not sorted, used approximately 90 million PBMCs for genomic DNA. This specimen belongs to a study of shared clonotypes between healthy human individuals. Study outcomes and limitations: Clonotype sharing among donors was thought likely to change with sequencing depth.

Ten immunoSEQ deep assay plates were used by the authors to sequence unsorted PBMC DNA. The table came from immunoSEQ multiplex PCR; TCRdb's copy has only in-frame clones and leaves some out. The table lists roughly 450,000 clones, about four fifths of them singletons. This clonotype was obtained from a woman in her thirties or forties in good health. Some clones in this sample may be carry-over from other donors' samples. V gene TRBV5-4 combines with J gene TRBJ2-3; a possible D gene is TRBD1 (6 bases). The sequenced material came from PBMCs. CDR3 in DNA: TGTGCCAGCAGCTTCGACAGGCCAGATACGCAGTATTTT. It is translated as CASSFDRPDTQYF.